Given below is one T cell receptor (beta chain) in context. Its antigen is still unknown. The CDR3 covers 18 residues. The V gene's germline CDR1 is SGHTA and CDR2 FQGNSA. The trim removed 0 bases at V and 5 bases at J, leaving 12 bases unmatched. With a J-beta primer mix and a sample-barcoded 5' primer, a second PCR ran 7 to 11 cycles. One entry per CDR3 protein, called by TCRdb with MiXCR from the 5' RACE reads. The data hold over a million distinct CDR3 sequences, with roughly 64% observed a single time. These data belong to a study of blood T cells in healthy people across ages. General study points: Shifts in expanded clonotypes may have been confounded by donor CMV status, which was unknown.

This TCR was recovered from a man in his late teens or twenties in good health. Sequenced input: blood. The V and J genes are TRBV7-2 and TRBJ2-7; 11 bases map to TRBD2. The CDR3 DNA sequence: TGTGCCAGCAGCTTAGCGCCCCCTCTAGCGGGGGGCCCCGACGAGCAGTACTTC. It yields the protein CASSLAPPLAGGPDEQYF.